A selection of T cell receptor beta chains follows, all from one sample in a study of T cell responses to AZD1222 COVID-19 vaccine. Clones were read by immunoSEQ multiplex PCR, and TCRdb kept only the in-frame ones, dropping some. Of roughly 150,000 clones listed, about 94% were seen once; the top ten hold more than 3.5%. The sample in question was peripheral blood, obtained on day 0 of AZD1222 vaccination. These receptors came from an adult in good health. The CDR3 runs from the conserved cysteine through the conserved F or W. Each record gives: J gene, D gene, clone size, V gene, CDR3 DNA, CDR3 protein. D genes are given only for firm matches. A row's size may be missing; if present it is once, few, many or a size class.

>TRBJ2-2|.|.|TRBV15
TGTGCCACCAGCAGAGATCCACCCGGGGTAAGGACCGGGGAGCTGTTTTTT
CATSRDPPGVRTGELFF
>TRBJ2-1|.|.|TRBV27
TGTGCCAGCAGTCCACCTTCGACAGGCTACTACAATGAGCAGTTCTTC
CASSPPSTGYYNEQFF
>TRBJ2-7|TRBD1|.|TRBV11-2
TGTGCCAGCAGCTTTCAGACCGGGACAGGAGTTTACGAGCAGTACTTC
CASSFQTGTGVYEQYF
>TRBJ2-2|.|.|TRBV18
TGTGCCAGCTCACCGCGGGGGCTCGGGACCGGGGAGCTGTTTTTT
CASSPRGLGTGELFF
>TRBJ1-2|TRBD1|.|TRBV27
TGTGCCAGCACCCCGGGACAGAACTATGGCTACACCTTC
CASTPGQNYGYTF
>TRBJ1-2|.|.|TRBV30
TGTGCCTGGACACAGGGAGCTAACTATGGCTACACCTTC
CAWTQGANYGYTF
>TRBJ2-7|.|few|TRBV28
TGTGCCAGCAGTGAGGGTGCGGGTTACTACGAGCAGTACTTC
CASSEGAGYYEQYF
>TRBJ1-2|.|.|TRBV19
TGTGCCACCCTGAGGGAGGCGAGTTATGGCTACACCTTC
CATLREASYGYTF
>TRBJ1-2|.|.|TRBV11-2
TGTGCCAGCAGCGCTGAGAGGGCACTCCTACGTCGTGGCTACACCTTC
CASSAERALLRRGYTF
>TRBJ1-2|TRBD1|.|TRBV18
TGTGCCAGCTCACAAGACAGGGGAGGCTATGGCTACACCTTC
CASSQDRGGYGYTF
>TRBJ1-4|.|.|TRBV7-2
TGTGCCAGCAGCTTAGATTCTGGGGGAGTTCGGTTTTTT
CASSLDSGGVRFF
>TRBJ1-1|TRBD1|.|TRBV3-1/TRBV3-2
TGTGCCAGCAGCCTCGGACAGGGTTCGAACACTGAAGCTTTCTTT
CASSLGQGSNTEAFF
>TRBJ1-2|.|.|TRBV6-5
TGTGCCAGCAGCCCGGACGGACTCTATGGCTACACCTTC
CASSPDGLYGYTF
>TRBJ2-3|.|.|TRBV5-5
TGTGCCAGCAGCTTGGAACCCCAGGGTACGCAGTATTTT
CASSLEPQGTQYF
>TRBJ2-5|.|.|TRBV29-1
TGCAGCGTTGATGGACAGAATCAAGAGACCCAGTACTTC
CSVDGQNQETQYF
>TRBJ1-5|.|.|TRBV2
TGTGCCAGCAGTGGGACTTCTAGCAATCAGCCCCAGCATTTT
CASSGTSSNQPQHF
>TRBJ2-2|.|.|TRBV9
TGTGCCAGCAGCGTAGCTTCCACGGCCGGGGAGCTGTTTTTT
CASSVASTAGELFF
>TRBJ1-4|.|.|TRBV6-5
TGTGCCAGCAGTCCTTCCGATGAAAAACTGTTTTTT
CASSPSDEKLFF
>TRBJ2-3|.|.|TRBV19
TGTGCCAGTAGTGGGTCTAGAACTAGCACAGATACGCAGTATTTT
CASSGSRTSTDTQYF
>TRBJ1-2|TRBD1|.|TRBV4-3
TGCGCCAGCAGCCCTACCGGGACAGCTAACTATGGCTACACCTTC
CASSPTGTANYGYTF
>TRBJ2-5|TRBD1|.|TRBV19
TGTGCCAGTAGGCGGACAGGAGCCAAAGAGACCCAGTACTTC
CASRRTGAKETQYF
>TRBJ2-1|TRBD2|.|TRBV12-5
TGTGCTAGTGGTTTGGTAATGGGACTAGCGGGAGCATACGAGCAGTTCTTC
CASGLVMGLAGAYEQFF
>TRBJ2-2|.|.|TRBV5-4
TGTGCCAGCAGCTTTCTGGGAGTTGACGCCGGGGAGCTGTTTTTT
CASSFLGVDAGELFF
>TRBJ2-3|.|.|TRBV5-1
TGCGCCAGCAGCTTGGCCGGGCGGGATACGCAGTATTTT
CASSLAGRDTQYF
>TRBJ2-1|TRBD2|.|TRBV27
TGTGCCAGCAGTTTATCGCCTAGCGGGGGATACAATGAGCAGTTCTTC
CASSLSPSGGYNEQFF
>TRBJ2-1|TRBD2|once|TRBV5-4
TGTGCCAGCAGCCCGGGGACTAGCGCGCGTAATGAGCAGTTCTTC
CASSPGTSARNEQFF
>TRBJ2-3|TRBD2|.|TRBV3-1/TRBV3-2
TGTGCCAGCAGCCAACCGGGACTAGCGGGACGCACAGATACGCAGTATTTT
CASSQPGLAGRTDTQYF